The present T cell receptor beta chain was sequenced within a study of shared clonotypes between healthy human individuals. V lost 4 bases and J 3 bases, leaving 14 bases between the germline ends. Germline V CDR1 and CDR2: SGHNT, YYREEE (reference sequence). The length of the CDR3 is 14 residues. Data came from immunoSEQ multiplex PCR; TCRdb stores just in-frame clones and leaves some out. Of nearly 1 million clones detected, about three quarters appear once; the ten largest clones hold over 1.3%. Turning to this clone: Its target is unknown.

Study results and caveats: Rarefaction gave evidence that sorted-subset sequencing remained incomplete despite large depth.

The sequencing sample was made of memory CD4+ T cells sorted from blood. Sample subset: CD45RA-negative fraction. The V call is TRBV5-4, the J call TRBJ2-7; TRBD2 might be the D (6 bases). The receptor was isolated from a man younger than 35 in good health. DNA of the CDR3: TGTGCCAGCAGCCCTGGGGGAGGTTACTACGAGCAGTACTTC. This codes for CASSPGGGYYEQYF. The variable domain in full, completed from reference TRBV5-4 and TRBJ2-7, reads ETGVTQSPTHLIKTRGQQVTLRCSSQSGHNTVSWYQQALGQGPQFIFQYYREEENGRGNFPPRFSGLQFPNYSSELNVNALELDDSALYLCASSPGGGYYEQYFGPGTRLTVT.